This T cell receptor (beta chain) appears in the sequencing data of a study of neurological immune-mediated disorders. Notes on the study in general: No sharing of CDR3 amino acid sequences was observed among expanded clones across subjects, suggesting private repertoires in all groups. Falling below healthy controls, multiple sclerosis showed the least TCR clonal expansion, while HTLV-1-associated myelopathy showed the most.

Every sequencing run returned over 190 million TCR-beta sequences, which were derived from 15-18 subjects. TCRdb called the 5' RACE reads again in MiXCR, with one record for every CDR3 protein. This sample has some 32,000 distinct CDR3 sequences; about 15% occur once, and the top ten carry 25% to 35%. Unsorted libraries were generated from 2 million PBMCs held at -80 degrees C. The table lists this clonotype with many counts. Its antigen is as yet unknown. Trimming took off 5 bases at V and 1 base at J, with 16 bases between the two ends. This CDR3 is built from 16 residues. The germline CDR1 and CDR2 sequences are LGHNA and YSLEER.

The source material was PBMCs. The TCR sequence derives from a man in his 70s in good health. The chain employs TRBV4-3 and TRBJ2-3; D is perhaps TRBD1 or TRBD2 (5 bases each). The CDR3 region has the DNA TGCGCCAGCAGCTGGGGGTGGTCGGGGCGCACAGATACGCAGTATTTT. Its protein product is CASSWGWSGRTDTQYF.